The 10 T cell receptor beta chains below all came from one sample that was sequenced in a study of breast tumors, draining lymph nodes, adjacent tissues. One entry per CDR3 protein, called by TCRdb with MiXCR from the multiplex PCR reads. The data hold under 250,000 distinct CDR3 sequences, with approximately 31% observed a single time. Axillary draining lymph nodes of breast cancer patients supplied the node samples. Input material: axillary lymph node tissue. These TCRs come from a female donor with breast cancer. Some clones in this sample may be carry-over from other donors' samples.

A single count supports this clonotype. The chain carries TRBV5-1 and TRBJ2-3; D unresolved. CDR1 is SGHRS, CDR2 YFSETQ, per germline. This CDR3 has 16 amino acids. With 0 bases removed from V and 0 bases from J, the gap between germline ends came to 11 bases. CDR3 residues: CASSLDSGGSTDTQYF. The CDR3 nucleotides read TGCGCCAGCAGCTTGGATTCGGGTGGGAGCACAGATACGCAGTATTTT. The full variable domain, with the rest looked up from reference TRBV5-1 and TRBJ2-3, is KAGVTQTPRYLIKTRGQQVTLSCSPISGHRSVSWYQQTPGQGLQFLFEYFSETQRNKGNFPGRFSGRQFSNSRSEMNVSTLELGDSALYLCASSLDSGGSTDTQYFGPGTRLTVL.

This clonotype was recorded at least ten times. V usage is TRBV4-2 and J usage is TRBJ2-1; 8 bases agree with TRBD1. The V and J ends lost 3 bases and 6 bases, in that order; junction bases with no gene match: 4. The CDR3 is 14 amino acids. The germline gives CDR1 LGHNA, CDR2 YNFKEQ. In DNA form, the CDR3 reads TGTGCCAGCAGCCAGAAGACAGGGGTCAATGAGCAGTTCTTC. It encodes CASSQKTGVNEQFF.

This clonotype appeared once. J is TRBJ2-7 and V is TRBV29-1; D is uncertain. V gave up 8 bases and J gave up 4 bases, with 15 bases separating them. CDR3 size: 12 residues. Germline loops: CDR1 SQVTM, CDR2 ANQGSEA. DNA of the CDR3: TGCAGCAGCTCCATAGAAAGGTACGAGCAGTACTTC. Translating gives CSSSIERYEQYF.

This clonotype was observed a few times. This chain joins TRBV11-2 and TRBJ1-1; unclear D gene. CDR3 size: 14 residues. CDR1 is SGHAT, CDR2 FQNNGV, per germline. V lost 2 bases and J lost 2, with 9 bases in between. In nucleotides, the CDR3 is TGTGCCAGCAGCTTAACCGGTCCTAACACTGAAGCTTTCTTT. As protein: CASSLTGPNTEAFF.

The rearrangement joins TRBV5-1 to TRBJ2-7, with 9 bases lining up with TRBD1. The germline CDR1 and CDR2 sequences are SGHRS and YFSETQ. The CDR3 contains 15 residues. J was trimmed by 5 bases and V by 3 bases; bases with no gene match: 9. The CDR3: CASSWNTGTGNEQYF. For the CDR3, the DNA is TGCGCCAGCAGCTGGAACACCGGGACAGGGAACGAGCAGTACTTC.

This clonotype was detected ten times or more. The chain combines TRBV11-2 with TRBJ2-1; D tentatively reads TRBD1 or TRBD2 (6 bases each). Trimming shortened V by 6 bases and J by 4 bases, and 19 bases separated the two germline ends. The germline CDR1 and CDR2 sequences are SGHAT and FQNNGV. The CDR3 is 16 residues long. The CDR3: CASSSWGAGPYNEQFF. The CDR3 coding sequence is TGTGCCAGCAGTTCATGGGGGGCGGGACCATACAATGAGCAGTTCTTC.

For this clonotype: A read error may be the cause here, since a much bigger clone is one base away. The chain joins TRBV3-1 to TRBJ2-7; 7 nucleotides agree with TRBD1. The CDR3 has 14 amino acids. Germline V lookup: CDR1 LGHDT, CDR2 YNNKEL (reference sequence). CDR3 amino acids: CASSQGQGIYGQYF. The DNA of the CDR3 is TGTGCCAGCAGCCAAGGACAGGGAATCTACGGGCAGTACTTC.

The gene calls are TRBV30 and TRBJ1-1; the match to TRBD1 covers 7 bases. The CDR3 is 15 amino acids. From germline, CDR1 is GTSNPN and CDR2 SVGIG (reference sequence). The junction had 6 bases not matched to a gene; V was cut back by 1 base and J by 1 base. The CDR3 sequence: CAWSDRGGWNTEAFF. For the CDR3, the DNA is TGTGCCTGGAGTGACAGGGGAGGCTGGAACACTGAAGCTTTCTTT.

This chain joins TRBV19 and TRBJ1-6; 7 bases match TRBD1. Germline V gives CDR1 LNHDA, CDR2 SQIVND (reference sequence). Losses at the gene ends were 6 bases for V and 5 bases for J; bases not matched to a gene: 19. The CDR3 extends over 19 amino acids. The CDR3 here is CASRRDYTGQTRDNSPLHF. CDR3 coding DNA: TGTGCCAGTAGGAGAGACTACACGGGACAGACGAGAGATAATTCACCCCTCCACTTT.

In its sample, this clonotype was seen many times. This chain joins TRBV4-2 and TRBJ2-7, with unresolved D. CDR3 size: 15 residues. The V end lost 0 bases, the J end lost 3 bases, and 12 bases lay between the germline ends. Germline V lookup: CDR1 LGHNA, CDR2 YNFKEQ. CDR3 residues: CASSQEGGRRYEQYF. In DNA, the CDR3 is TGTGCCAGCAGCCAAGAGGGCGGCCGCCGCTACGAGCAGTACTTC.